This TCR beta chain was captured by sequencing in a study of blood T cell repertoires in COVID-19. Study-wide context: Material from acute and convalescent COVID-19 was sourced from the United States, Italy and Spain. PBMCs, B-cell-depleted T cells, or T cells were the source of the cDNA or gDNA that made up the material.

CDR3 length: 14 residues. CDR1 is LGHDT, CDR2 YNNKEL, per germline (reference sequence). Trimming left V 7 bases short and J 4 bases short, with 16 bases between. The authors' processing: Researchers report that nucleated cell counts were estimated from reference gene primer amplification. The assay was immunoSEQ multiplex PCR, and TCRdb's table has in-frame clones only and misses some. V and J calls and clone size are copied from that table; D and trimming were computed from the DNA. The sample shows more than 90,000 clones, roughly four fifths of them seen only once. V usage is TRBV3-1 (or the pseudogene TRBV3-2) and J usage is TRBJ1-2; D possibly corresponds to TRBD1 (5 bases). This clonotype was obtained from a man between 60 and 70 years old with acute or convalescent COVID-19. Input material: peripheral blood. CDR3 nucleotide sequence: TGTGCCAGCAACAAAGTGGGGGGGAGCTATGGCTACACCTTC. It encodes CASNKVGGSYGYTF.